The 24 T cell receptor beta chains presented below share a single source sample, sequenced in a study of human T cells and chemical hapten exposure. TCRdb itself ran the RACE reads through MiXCR, one entry per CDR3 protein. The data hold 250,000 or so distinct CDR3 sequences, with about 9% observed a single time. Time point given: pre-sensitization, week 0. Treatment specified: therapeutic diphenylcyclopropenone sensitization with weekly scalp DPC. Source: whole blood, taken in connection with sensitization to the hapten diphenylcyclopropenone (DPC). These receptors were collected from a woman in her forties with alopecia areata. Some clones in this sample may be carry-over from other donors' samples.

Only a few counts were recorded for this clonotype. The V gene is TRBV28, the J gene TRBJ2-7; 10 bases are shared with TRBD1. The V gene's germline CDR1 is MDHEN and CDR2 SYDVKM. V dropped 6 bases and J dropped 5; count of bases not matched to a gene: 10. The CDR3 covers 15 residues. The CDR3 sequence: CASSLGGQGPHEQYF. CDR3 bases: TGTGCCAGCAGCTTAGGGGGACAGGGGCCTCACGAGCAGTACTTC.

This clonotype was observed a few times. This CDR3 reads CATSGGDSYNEQFF. The DNA for the CDR3 is TGTGCCACCAGTGGAGGGGACAGTTACAATGAGCAGTTCTTC. The chain employs TRBV24-1 and TRBJ2-1; 7 bases are a match to TRBD1. V gave up 5 bases and J gave up 4 bases; unmatched junction bases: 4. The length of the CDR3 is 14 residues. The germline V gene has CDR1 KGHDR and CDR2 SFDVKD.

This clonotype was detected a few times. The gene calls are TRBV12-3 or TRBV12-4 and TRBJ1-2; the match to TRBD1 covers 9 bases. CDR3 length equals 15 residues. The J segment lost 3 bases and the V segment lost 5 bases, leaving 7 bases of the junction unmatched. CDR3 DNA: TGTGCCAGCAGTCCACAGGGACAGGGCTACTATGGCTACACCTTC. Translated, it gives CASSPQGQGYYGYTF.

This clonotype was seen only a few times. The rearrangement joins TRBV14 to TRBJ2-7; D call uncertain. With 5 bases removed from V and 2 bases from J, the gap between germline ends came to 10 bases. Germline V gene lookup returns CDR1 SGHDN and CDR2 FVKESK. The CDR3 is 13 residues long. The CDR3: CASSLPGAYEQYF. The CDR3 DNA sequence: TGTGCCAGCAGCTTACCGGGCGCCTACGAGCAGTACTTC.

The chain joins TRBV7-9 to TRBJ1-6, with 10 bases that match TRBD1. The CDR3 sequence is 13 residues long. With V trimmed by 9 bases and J by 7 bases, 3 bases remained unmatched. Germline CDR1 SEHNR, CDR2 FQNEAQ (reference sequence). CDR3 nucleotides: TGTGCCAGTGGGACAGGGGCGAATTCACCCCTCCACTTT. As protein: CASGTGANSPLHF.

This clonotype was observed a few times. The chain employs TRBV7-9 and TRBJ2-5, with D maybe TRBD1 (5 bases). The V gene's germline CDR1 is SEHNR and CDR2 FQNEAQ (reference sequence). The CDR3 covers 16 residues. V was pared by 5 bases and J by 2 bases, with 18 bases between. CDR3 nucleotide sequence: TGTGCCAGCAGCCTCCCTAGGGGCGTGAGGCAAGAGACCCAGTACTTC. It is translated as CASSLPRGVRQETQYF.

This clonotype was detected only a few times. This chain links TRBV6-2 or TRBV6-3 with TRBJ2-1; TRBD1 agrees at 7 bases. V was clipped by 6 bases and J by 6 bases; unmatched bases: 5. CDR1 MNHEY and CDR2 SVGEGT come from the germline V gene. This CDR3 is built from 13 residues. The CDR3 reads CASRDRRSNEQFF. The CDR3 DNA is TGTGCCAGCAGGGACAGGCGCAGCAATGAGCAGTTCTTC.

V usage is TRBV20-1 and J usage is TRBJ2-4, with D perhaps matching TRBD1 (6 bases). Per germline, CDR1 DFQATT and CDR2 SNEGSKA (reference sequence). V was shortened by 3 bases and J by 5 bases, with 11 bases between the two germline ends. The CDR3 runs 13 residues. The CDR3 region is CSASLGQQNIQYF. The DNA of the CDR3 is TGCAGTGCTAGCCTAGGACAGCAAAACATTCAGTACTTC.

The V gene is TRBV27, the J gene TRBJ2-3; no clear D gene. Trimming took off 0 bases at V and 8 bases at J, with 15 bases between the two ends. The CDR3 is made up of 15 amino acids. CDR1 and CDR2 from the germline V gene are MNHEY and SMNVEV (reference sequence). The CDR3 reads CASSLSLKGPSTQYF. The CDR3 coding sequence is TGTGCCAGCAGTTTATCGCTTAAAGGGCCAAGTACGCAGTATTTT.

This clonotype was observed a few times. CDR3 nucleotides: TGTGCCAGCAGCCACGAAACCTCAACTAGTCCCGAGCAGTTCTTC. This encodes CASSHETSTSPEQFF. The rearrangement uses TRBV6-2 or TRBV6-3 and TRBJ2-1, with TRBD2 as a possible D gene (5 bases). This CDR3 comprises 15 residues. V gave up 6 bases and J gave up 10 bases, with 22 bases separating them. Germline values: CDR1 MNHEY, CDR2 SVGEGT.

This sequence joins TRBV14 and TRBJ1-1; TRBD1 agrees at 12 bases. Trimming removed 3 bases from V and 11 bases from J; junction bases left unmatched: 7. This CDR3 region has 14 residues. Germline CDR1 SGHDN, CDR2 FVKESK. As DNA, the CDR3 is TGTGCCAGCAGCCATCCCCCGGGACAGGGGGCGGCTTTCTTT. Protein: CASSHPPGQGAAFF.

The CDR3 nucleotides are TGTGCCAGCAGCTTAGGACGTTCAACAAATCAGCCCCAGCATTTT. Protein: CASSLGRSTNQPQHF. The chain couples TRBV3-1 to TRBJ1-5; no reliable D call. This CDR3 has 15 residues. V lost 5 bases, J lost 4 bases, and 15 bases lay in between. Per the germline V gene, CDR1 is LGHDT and CDR2 is YNNKEL (reference sequence).

This clonotype was seen a few times. The chain links TRBV20-1 to TRBJ2-7, with TRBD2 identical over 14 bases. The J segment lost 7 bases and the V segment lost 3 bases, leaving 8 bases of the junction unmatched. Germline values: CDR1 DFQATT, CDR2 SNEGSKA (reference sequence). This CDR3 has 15 amino acids. The DNA for the CDR3 is TGCAGTGCTAGTCAGTCGGGACTAGCGGGAGAAGAGCAGTACTTC. Translated: CSASQSGLAGEEQYF.

J is TRBJ1-5 and V is TRBV4-2; TRBD1 might be the D (5 bases). The V gene lost 1 base and the J gene lost 8 bases, with 12 bases spanning the gap. Germline values: CDR1 LGHNA, CDR2 YNFKEQ. This CDR3 has 14 residues. The CDR3 DNA sequence: TGTGCCAGCAGCCAAGGGGCGAGCAGGGAGCCCCAGCATTTT. As protein: CASSQGASREPQHF.

V usage is TRBV7-9 and J usage is TRBJ2-7; D uncertain. The CDR3 has 12 residues. The V end lost 4 bases, the J end lost 2 bases, and 6 bases lay between the germline ends. Germline V gene sequence: CDR1 SEHNR, CDR2 FQNEAQ (reference sequence). The CDR3 loop is CASSYSPYEQYF. In DNA form, the CDR3 reads TGTGCCAGCAGCTACAGCCCCTACGAGCAGTACTTC.

This rearrangement joins TRBV30 to TRBJ2-5; 10 bases are shared with TRBD2. The CDR3 length is 14 residues. Germline loops: CDR1 GTSNPN, CDR2 SVGIG (reference sequence). V gave up 3 bases and J gave up 2 bases; unmatched junction bases: 3. The CDR3 coding sequence is TGTGCCTGGAGGGGGACTAGCGAACAAGAGACCCAGTACTTC. Residues: CAWRGTSEQETQYF.

In DNA, the CDR3 is TGCAGTGCTAGAGATCCGCTAGGGGGGACTGAAGCTTTCTTT. This codes for CSARDPLGGTEAFF. The J gene is TRBJ1-1, the V gene TRBV20-1; tentatively, D is TRBD1 (6 bases). V lost 0 bases and J 5 bases, leaving 13 bases between the germline ends. Germline CDR1 DFQATT, CDR2 SNEGSKA (reference sequence). The CDR3 loop spans 14 amino acids.

This clonotype turned up a few times. V is TRBV7-8 and J is TRBJ2-7; 10 bases map to TRBD1. The CDR3 has 14 amino acids. The ends lost 8 bases at V and 3 bases at J; junction bases unmatched: 7. The germline gives CDR1 SGHVS, CDR2 FQNEAQ. The CDR3 sequence: CASRSGTGVYEQYF. The CDR3 DNA is TGTGCCAGCCGATCCGGGACAGGGGTCTACGAGCAGTACTTC. Full variable domain (missing parts from reference TRBV7-8 and TRBJ2-7): GAGVSQSPRYKVAKRGQDVALRCDPISGHVSLFWYQQALGQGPEFLTYFQNEAQLDKSGLPSDRFFAERPEGSVSTLKIQRTQQEDSAVYLCASRSGTGVYEQYFGPGTRLTVT.

The chain has TRBV30 and TRBJ1-6, with D maybe TRBD1 (5 bases). Germline V gives CDR1 GTSNPN, CDR2 SVGIG (reference sequence). The CDR3 consists of 12 residues. Trimming took 8 bases from V and 6 from J, leaving 11 bases between them. The DNA for the CDR3 is TGTGCCGGAGGCAGGGTTAATTCACCCCTCCACTTT. This codes for CAGGRVNSPLHF.

The chain couples TRBV4-2 to TRBJ2-3, with D perhaps TRBD2 (6 bases). The CDR3 consists of 18 residues. Trimming shortened V by 0 bases and J by 2 bases, and 18 bases separated the two germline ends. Germline CDR1 reads LGHNA; CDR2 reads YNFKEQ. The DNA for the CDR3 is TGTGCCAGCAGCCAAGATGGATACGGGAGTGGGGCCACAGATACGCAGTATTTT. Its protein product is CASSQDGYGSGATDTQYF.

The CDR3 bases are TGTGCCAGCAGCGCCCAACGGAACACTGAAGCTTTCTTT. Amino acids: CASSAQRNTEAFF. The V gene is TRBV7-2, the J gene TRBJ1-1; no clear D. This CDR3 is built from 13 residues. V lost 5 bases to trimming and J lost 1 base, with 8 bases between them. Germline V CDR1 and CDR2: SGHTA, FQGNSA.

This clonotype was seen many times. V is TRBV6-5 and J is TRBJ1-2; 9 bases fit TRBD1. This CDR3 contains 17 residues. The germline gives CDR1 MNHEY, CDR2 SVGAGI. After removal of 5 bases from V and 0 bases from J, the junction contained 10 bases not matched to a gene. The DNA for the CDR3 is TGTGCCAGCAGTGGGGGGACAGGGATGTTTTCTAACTATGGCTACACCTTC. Its protein product is CASSGGTGMFSNYGYTF.

The chain carries TRBV2 and TRBJ1-1; weak D call: TRBD1 (6 bases). Germline-derived CDR1 and CDR2 are SNHLY and FYNNEI. V dropped 2 bases and J dropped 5 bases, with 6 bases sitting between them. The CDR3 covers 12 residues. The CDR3 here is CASSETGTEAFF. The CDR3 coding sequence is TGTGCCAGCAGTGAAACAGGGACTGAAGCTTTCTTT.

The chain employs TRBV12-3 or TRBV12-4 and TRBJ1-2; D remains unclear. CDR3 length: 11 residues. Trimming took off 3 bases at V and 6 bases at J, with 5 bases between the two ends. In DNA form, the CDR3 reads TGTGCCAGCAGTTTCGACAATGGCTACACCTTC. Amino acid sequence: CASSFDNGYTF.